This is a list of T cell receptor beta chains from one sample in a study of shared T cell receptors in the human thymus. Measured with immunoSEQ multiplex PCR; TCRdb has only the in-frame clones, and not every one. The table records 700,000 or so clones, approximately 85% of them present only once. The same data also went into a second study, on human thymus T cells.

Sequencing input: thymocytes. These receptors originate from a girl less than two years old with a congenital heart defect. CDR3s include the opening cysteine and the closing phenylalanine or tryptophan. D genes are given only for firm matches. Clone sizes are given selectively: once, few, many, or a class where the clone is expanded.

clone_size j_call v_call d_call cdr3_aa cdr3_nt
NA TRBJ2-1 TRBV5-1 TRBD1 CASPRTGHYNEQFF TGCGCCAGCCCTAGGACAGGGCACTACAATGAGCAGTTCTTC
NA TRBJ2-1 TRBV5-6 TRBD2 CASSLGRGGIKYEQFF TGTGCCAGCAGCTTGGGGCGGGGGGGCATAAAGTATGAGCAGTTCTTC
NA TRBJ1-1 TRBV9 TRBD1 CASSGKTGPFLPYTLNTEAFF TGTGCCAGCAGCGGCAAGACAGGGCCTTTCCTTCCCTACACCCTGAACACTGAAGCTTTCTTT
NA TRBJ1-3 TRBV14 TRBD1 CASSQDSDRGNGNTIYF TGTGCCAGCAGCCAAGATTCGGACAGGGGCAACGGAAACACCATATATTTT
NA TRBJ1-4 TRBV5-4 NA CASSLGARATNEKLFF TGTGCCAGCAGCTTGGGAGCGCGGGCAACTAATGAAAAACTGTTTTTT
NA TRBJ1-2 TRBV4-1 NA CASSQTPTLSPYGYTF TGCGCCAGCAGCCAGACCCCGACTCTCTCTCCCTATGGCTACACCTTC
few TRBJ2-2 TRBV5-1 NA CASSLWGGSNTGELFF TGCGCCAGCAGCTTGTGGGGGGGCTCGAACACCGGGGAGCTGTTTTTT
NA TRBJ2-2 TRBV19 NA CASSTQGKTGELFF TGTGCCAGTAGTACTCAGGGCAAGACCGGGGAGCTGTTTTTT
few TRBJ1-1 TRBV6-1 TRBD1 CASKSTGQGAEAFF TGTGCCAGCAAATCAACGGGACAGGGGGCTGAAGCTTTCTTT
few TRBJ1-2 TRBV29-1 TRBD1 CSVSGQGNYGYTF TGCAGCGTCTCGGGACAGGGGAACTATGGCTACACCTTC
NA TRBJ2-2 TRBV11-2 NA CASSLLGQTNTGELFF TGTGCCAGCAGCCTACTAGGACAGACTAACACCGGGGAGCTGTTTTTT
NA TRBJ1-1 TRBV7-2 NA CASSREIGTEAFF TGTGCCAGCAGCCGGGAGATAGGCACTGAAGCTTTCTTT
NA TRBJ1-3 TRBV7-3 NA CASSLIRGAPGNTIYF TGTGCCAGCAGCTTAATCCGGGGGGCGCCCGGAAACACCATATATTTT
once TRBJ1-5 TRBV4-1 TRBD1 CASSQEEFGTDYSNQPQHF TGCGCCAGCAGCCAAGAGGAATTCGGGACAGATTATAGCAATCAGCCCCAGCATTTT